What follows is one TCR beta chain and its context. Its target is unknown. This entry comes from a study of cytomegalovirus exposure and HLA in healthy donors. General study findings and limits: HLA alleles were associated with 15,000 to 20,000 TCR beta sequences in a later analysis at 0.05 false discovery rate.

In germline, CDR1 is LGHNA, CDR2 YNFKEQ. This CDR3 has 17 residues. Trimming took 7 bases from V and 4 from J; bases not matched to a gene: 8. The PCR contained 60 Vbeta and 13 Jbeta primers. Produced via immunoSEQ multiplex PCR; TCRdb's table is partial and in-frame only. Seen here are about 82,000 clones, under 80% observed once, and the top ten hold 13%. The sequence derives from a human donor in good health. Sequenced sample: PBMCs. The chain couples TRBV4-2 to TRBJ2-3, with 16 positions matching TRBD2. The chain's CDR3 is CASNHGTSGGASDTQYF. CDR3 DNA: TGTGCCAGCAACCACGGGACTAGCGGGGGGGCTTCAGATACGCAGTATTTT.